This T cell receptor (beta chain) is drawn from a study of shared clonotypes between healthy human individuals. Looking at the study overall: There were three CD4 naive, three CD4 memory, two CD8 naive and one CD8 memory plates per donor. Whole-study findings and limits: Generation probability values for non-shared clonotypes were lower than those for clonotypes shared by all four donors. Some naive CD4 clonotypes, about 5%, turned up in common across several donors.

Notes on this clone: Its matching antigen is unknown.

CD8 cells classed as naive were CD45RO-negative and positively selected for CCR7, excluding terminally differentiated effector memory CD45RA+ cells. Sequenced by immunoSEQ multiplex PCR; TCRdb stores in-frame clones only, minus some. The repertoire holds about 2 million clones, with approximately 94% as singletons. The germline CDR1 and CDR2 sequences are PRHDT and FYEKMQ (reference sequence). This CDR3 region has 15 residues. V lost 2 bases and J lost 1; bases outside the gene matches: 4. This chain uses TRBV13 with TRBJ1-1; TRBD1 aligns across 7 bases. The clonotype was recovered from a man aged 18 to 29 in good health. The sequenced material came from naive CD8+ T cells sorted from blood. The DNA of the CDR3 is TGTGCCAGCAGCTTACTGGGACAGAGGAACACTGAAGCTTTCTTT. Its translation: CASSLLGQRNTEAFF.